A single TCR beta chain is shown here with its context. What it binds is not known. Data came from immunoSEQ multiplex PCR; TCRdb stores just in-frame clones and leaves some out. This table has some 48,000 clones, 83% appearing once. These data are taken from a study of early stage breast cancer tumors. Study-wide background: Among some 12 ER+/PR+/HER2- tumors, eight were ductal, four lobular. Around 10-fold was the mean read coverage per sample. Study results and caveats: Compared with adjacent normal breast tissue, tumors showed roughly 2.5-fold greater T cell density and higher clonality.

The germline CDR1 and CDR2 sequences are SNHLY and FYNNEI. The CDR3 sequence is 15 residues long. Trimming removed 5 bases at V and 1 base at J, with 12 bases between. The source is a person in their fifties with breast cancer. Sequencing was carried out using blood. The chain recombines TRBV2 with TRBJ1-5; a possible D gene is TRBD1 (5 bases). This CDR3 is CASSWGVGSNQPQHF. The CDR3 DNA is TGTGCCAGCAGTTGGGGGGTGGGAAGCAATCAGCCCCAGCATTTT.